This TCR beta chain was sequenced in a study of neurological immune-mediated disorders. This clonotype came up many times. Its antigen remains unknown. Time point denoted: longitudinal time-point 2. The CDR3 spans 15 residues. The ends lost 7 bases at V and 1 base at J; junction bases unmatched: 11. Germline V gene sequence: CDR1 DFQATT, CDR2 SNEGSKA (reference sequence). General observations from the study: None of the CDR3 amino acid sequences of expanded clones recurred across subjects, suggesting private repertoires in all groups. Phylogenetic grouping assigned the repertoires of 18 of 34 multiple sclerosis patients to a single related-CDR3 cluster, which may represent a signature. HTLV-1-associated myelopathy had the most TCR clonal expansion, whereas multiple sclerosis had the least (lower than in healthy controls).

Each TCR transcript was tagged with a 10-nucleotide random UMI during 5'RACE. Each CDR3 protein gets one entry after TCRdb re-called the 5' RACE reads with MiXCR. Counted here are about 80,000 distinct CDR3 sequences, almost 6% occurring once; the ten biggest clones make up roughly 7.9%. Sequencing was performed on PBMCs. This chain joins TRBV20-1 and TRBJ2-3; 7 bases are shared with TRBD1. The source of this sequence is a woman aged 55 to 70 with multiple sclerosis. CDR3 coding DNA: TGCAGTGTTCTAGAGTTAGGACAGGGCACAGATACGCAGTATTTT. Translating it yields CSVLELGQGTDTQYF.